This T cell receptor beta chain was retrieved from a study of beta chain features in type 1 diabetes. Overall study results and limits: For patients, the naive, central memory and Treg TCRB repertoires appeared more alike than for healthy donors. In every one of the four CD4+ subsets, TCRB CDR3s were moderately but significantly shorter in Type 1 diabetes patients.

On this clone: What it binds is unknown.

The entirety of the isolated RNA underwent reverse transcription, so expressed TCRB transcripts were sequenced. The read count averaged about 3.6 million across naive, central memory and regulatory T cell samples. Here immunoSEQ multiplex PCR was the method, and the copy in TCRdb shows in-frame clones only, minus some. Among 400,000 or so clones listed, about 10% were seen once. This sequence was found in a man between 25 and 39 years old with type 1 diabetes. The sample comprised central memory CD4+ T cells from blood.

The CDR3 region has the DNA TGTGCCAGTAGCCCGGTGGTTCAGGGCAGCTCCTACGAGCAGTACTTC. Its protein product is CASSPVVQGSSYEQYF. The chain employs TRBV19 and TRBJ2-7; the D gene is possibly TRBD1 (5 bases). Germline CDR1 is LNHDA and CDR2 is SQIVND (reference sequence). This CDR3 has 16 amino acids. V lost 6 bases and J 0 bases, leaving 18 bases between the germline ends.